The 13 T cell receptor beta chains below were found in one sample sequenced in a study of blood T cell repertoires in COVID-19. The data were produced by immunoSEQ multiplex PCR, yet TCRdb's version contains in-frame clones alone and is incomplete. The sample comprises 150,000 to 200,000 clones, 84% of which are singletons, and about 14% rests with the top ten. The sample comprised peripheral blood. Every receptor here comes from a man younger than 30 with active or convalescent COVID-19.

The chain is built from TRBV6-5 and TRBJ1-2; D might be TRBD1 (6 bases). Trimming took off 6 bases at V and 4 bases at J, with 12 bases between the two ends. This CDR3 contains 13 residues. Germline V gene sequence: CDR1 MNHEY, CDR2 SVGAGI. CDR3 nucleotide sequence: TGTGCCAGCAGCTACGGACAGAGCTATGGCTACACCTTC. It yields the protein CASSYGQSYGYTF.

This rearrangement joins TRBV6-7 to TRBJ1-3; D is perhaps TRBD1 (6 bases). TRBV6-7 is labeled an ORF, and its function is uncertain. V was clipped by 5 bases and J by 1 base, with 36 bases between them. The CDR3 totals 23 residues. The CDR3 reads CASSKPHKTGFVWGNLSGNTIYF. In DNA form, the CDR3 reads TGTGCCAGCAGTAAACCACACAAGACAGGTTTTGTGTGGGGAAACTTATCTGGAAACACCATATATTTT.

The rearrangement links TRBV9 to TRBJ2-2, with D possibly matching TRBD2 (5 bases). CDR3 length equals 14 residues. The V gene's germline CDR1 is SGDLS and CDR2 YYNGEE. V was shortened by 2 bases and J by 5 bases, with 10 bases between the two germline ends. CDR3 residues: CASSVGVGTGELFF. DNA of the CDR3: TGTGCCAGCAGCGTCGGGGTGGGGACCGGGGAGCTGTTTTTT.

The rearrangement links TRBV21-1 to TRBJ1-3; TRBD1, the D gene given by the table, was not confirmed from the DNA. TRBV21-1 is classified as a pseudogene. The CDR3 runs to 14 residues. The CDR3 protein is CASSVPGQGNTIYF. The CDR3 DNA follows: TGTGCCAGCAGCGTCCCGGGACAGGGAAACACCATATATTTT.

The gene calls are TRBV5-4 and TRBJ2-1; 7 bases agree with TRBD2. Germline V gives CDR1 SGHNT, CDR2 YYREEE (reference sequence). Trimming removed 3 bases from V and 8 bases from J; junction bases left unmatched: 17. The CDR3 loop spans 17 amino acids. CDR3 sequence (DNA): TGTGCCAGCAGCTCCACCAAGAGCGGGACCGGATTACATGAGCAGTTCTTC. This codes for CASSSTKSGTGLHEQFF.

The chain joins TRBV19 to TRBJ2-3; 12 nucleotides align to TRBD2. V shed 5 bases and J 2 bases; nucleotides not matched to a gene: 2. Germline loops: CDR1 LNHDA, CDR2 SQIVND (reference sequence). The CDR3 is 15 amino acids. In DNA form, the CDR3 reads TGTGCCAGTAGTGCTAGCGGGGGGGCCACAGATACGCAGTATTTT. Protein product: CASSASGGATDTQYF.

This clone occurred a few times. The rearrangement joins TRBV7-9 to TRBJ2-3; maybe TRBD1 (6 bases). With 6 bases removed from V and 2 bases from J, the gap between germline ends came to 9 bases. The CDR3 is made up of 13 amino acids. Looked up from germline, CDR1 is SEHNR and CDR2 is FQNEAQ (reference sequence). CDR3 loop: CASSTGYTDTQYF. CDR3 nucleotides: TGTGCCAGCAGTACAGGGTACACAGATACGCAGTATTTT.

This clone has just a few counts. CDR3 sequence reads: CSVGGRGRGYGYTF. DNA for the CDR3: TGCAGCGTTGGAGGACGGGGGAGGGGGTATGGCTACACCTTC. The chain is built from TRBV29-1 and TRBJ1-2; possible D gene TRBD1, 6 bases. V was clipped by 4 bases and J by 5 bases, with 17 bases between them. The germline V gene has CDR1 SQVTM and CDR2 ANQGSEA. The CDR3 loop spans 14 amino acids.

The chain combines TRBV4-1 with TRBJ2-4, with no clear D. Germline CDR1 and CDR2: MGHRA and YSYEKL. This CDR3 comprises 14 residues. Trimming took off 4 bases at V and 0 bases at J, with 7 bases between the two ends. Written as DNA, the CDR3 is TGCGCCAGCAGCCCCGGAGTAGCCAAAAACATTCAGTACTTC. Amino acid sequence: CASSPGVAKNIQYF.

This chain uses TRBV18 with TRBJ2-3; D ambiguous. V was clipped by 2 bases and J by 5 bases, with 5 bases between them. Per the germline V gene, CDR1 is KGHSH and CDR2 is LQKENI. CDR3 length equals 12 residues. The CDR3 region is CASSPGRDTQYF. The CDR3 DNA follows: TGTGCCAGCTCACCAGGGCGAGATACGCAGTATTTT.

The rearrangement links TRBV4-1 to TRBJ1-1, with D possibly being TRBD1 (5 bases). V lost 5 bases and J lost 4, with 17 bases in between. Germline V gene sequence: CDR1 MGHRA, CDR2 YSYEKL. CDR3 size: 15 residues. In DNA form, the CDR3 reads TGCGCCAGCAGCTGGACACCCCTCCCGGCCACTGAAGCTTTCTTT. It is translated as CASSWTPLPATEAFF.

The genes are TRBV11-1 and TRBJ2-1; D gene ambiguous. Germline CDR1 SGHAT, CDR2 FQDESV (reference sequence). The CDR3 spans 15 residues. V was shortened by 1 base and J by 0 bases, with 7 bases between the two germline ends. CDR3 protein: CASSLGASSYNEQFF. As DNA, the CDR3 is TGTGCCAGCAGCTTAGGAGCGAGCTCCTACAATGAGCAGTTCTTC.

DNA for the CDR3: TGTGCCAGTAGTATCTCTGAATCGGGGCAGGGGCAAGCTTTCTTT. Amino acids: CASSISESGQGQAFF. This chain connects TRBV19 to TRBJ1-1; TRBD1 might be the D (6 bases). The CDR3 has 15 residues. Germline V lookup: CDR1 LNHDA, CDR2 SQIVND (reference sequence). V lost 3 bases to trimming and J lost 9 bases, with 20 bases between them.